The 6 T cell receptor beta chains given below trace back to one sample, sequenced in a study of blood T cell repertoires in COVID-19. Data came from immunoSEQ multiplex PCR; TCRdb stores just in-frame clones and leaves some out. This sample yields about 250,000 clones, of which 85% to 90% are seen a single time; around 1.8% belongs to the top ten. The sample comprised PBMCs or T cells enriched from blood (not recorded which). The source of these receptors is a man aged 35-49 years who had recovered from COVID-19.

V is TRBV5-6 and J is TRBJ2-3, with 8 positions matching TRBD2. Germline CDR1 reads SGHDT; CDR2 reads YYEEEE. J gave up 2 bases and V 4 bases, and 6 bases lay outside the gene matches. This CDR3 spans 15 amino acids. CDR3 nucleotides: TGTGCCAGCAGCAAAACGGGGGGGACCACAGATACGCAGTATTTT. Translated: CASSKTGGTTDTQYF.

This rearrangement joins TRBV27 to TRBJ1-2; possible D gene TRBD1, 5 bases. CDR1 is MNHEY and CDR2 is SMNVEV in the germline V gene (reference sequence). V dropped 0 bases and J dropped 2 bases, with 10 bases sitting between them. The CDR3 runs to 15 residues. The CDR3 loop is CASSLSRGFNYGYTF. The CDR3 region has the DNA TGTGCCAGCAGTTTATCTCGGGGGTTCAACTATGGCTACACCTTC.

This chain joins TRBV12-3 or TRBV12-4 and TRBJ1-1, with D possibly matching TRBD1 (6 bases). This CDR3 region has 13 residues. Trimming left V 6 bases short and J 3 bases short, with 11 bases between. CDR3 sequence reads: CASRTGQHTEAFF. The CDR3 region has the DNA TGTGCCAGCAGGACAGGACAGCACACTGAAGCTTTCTTT.

CDR3: CASSSGGDRTQYF. In nucleotides, the CDR3 is TGTGCCAGCAGCTCTGGAGGGGACAGGACGCAGTATTTT. The V call is TRBV7-2, the J call TRBJ2-3, with TRBD1 matching over 8 bases. Germline-derived CDR1 and CDR2 are SGHTA and FQGNSA. The CDR3 loop spans 13 amino acids. The trim removed 4 bases at V and 9 bases at J, leaving 6 bases unmatched.

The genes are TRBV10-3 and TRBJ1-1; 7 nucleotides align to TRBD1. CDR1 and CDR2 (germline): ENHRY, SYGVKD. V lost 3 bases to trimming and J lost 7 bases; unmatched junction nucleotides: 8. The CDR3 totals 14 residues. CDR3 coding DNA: TGTGCCATCAGTGAAAGACAGGGATTTAATGAAGCTTTCTTT. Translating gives CAISERQGFNEAFF.

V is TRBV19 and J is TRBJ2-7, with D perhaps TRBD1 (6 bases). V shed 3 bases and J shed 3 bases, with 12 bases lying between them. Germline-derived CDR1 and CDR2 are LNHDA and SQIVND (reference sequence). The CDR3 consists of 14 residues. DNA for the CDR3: TGTGCCAGTAGTATCGGAACAGGGAGCTACGAGCAGTACTTC. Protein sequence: CASSIGTGSYEQYF.